These 2 T cell receptor beta chains were sequenced from one sample in a study of cytomegalovirus exposure and HLA in healthy donors. Vbeta (60) and Jbeta (13) primers were used in the PCR. The method was immunoSEQ multiplex PCR; TCRdb's version includes in-frame clones alone and lacks a portion of them. The table lists about 140,000 clones, approximately 80% of them singletons. The sample comprised PBMCs. The receptors stem from a woman aged 40-49 years in good health and CMV-seronegative.

This clone was seen a few times. V is TRBV11-2 and J is TRBJ2-7; 8 nucleotides match TRBD1. This CDR3 spans 15 amino acids. Germline trimming cut 6 bases from V and 0 bases from J; bases unmatched to any gene: 7. Germline CDR1 is SGHAT and CDR2 is FQNNGV. CDR3 sequence: CASSQGAGLSYEQYF. The CDR3 DNA reads TGTGCCAGCAGTCAGGGGGCGGGACTCTCCTACGAGCAGTACTTC.

The chain carries TRBV10-3 and TRBJ2-7, with TRBD1 matching over 7 bases. V trimming: 3 bases; J trimming: 3 bases; junction bases outside the gene matches: 8. CDR1 is ENHRY and CDR2 is SYGVKD in the germline V gene. The CDR3 consists of 15 residues. The CDR3 nucleotides read TGTGCCATCAGTGAATCTACAGGGGCGGACTACGAGCAGTACTTC. Its protein is CAISESTGADYEQYF.